Included here is one T cell receptor (beta chain) sequence, with context. TCRdb recomputed calls from the 5' RACE reads with MiXCR, one row per CDR3 protein. The data show about 130,000 distinct CDR3 sequences, approximately 15% seen once. The data were taken from a study of early T cells in non-severe SARS-CoV-2 infection. Germline CDR1 is PRHDT and CDR2 is FYEKMQ (reference sequence). The CDR3 is made up of 16 amino acids. Trimming cost V 3 bases and J 6 bases; bases outside gene matches: 9. Sequencing was done on a sample of whole blood. The chain recombines TRBV13 with TRBJ2-5, with 11 positions matching TRBD2. The sequence came from an adult who was a healthcare worker with PCR-confirmed SARS-CoV-2 infection or an uninfected control (not recorded which). The CDR3 is CASSFLAGGSPKTQYF. In nucleotides, the CDR3 is TGTGCCAGCAGCTTTCTAGCGGGGGGTTCGCCCAAGACCCAGTACTTC. The full variable domain, completed using reference TRBV13 and TRBJ2-5, is AAGVIQSPRHLIKEKRETATLKCYPIPRHDTVYWYQQGPGQDPQFLISFYEKMQSDKGSIPDRFSAQQFSDYHSELNMSSLELGDSALYFCASSFLAGGSPKTQYFGPGTRLLVL.